The entry below describes one T cell receptor beta chain. Its antigen is unknown. A multiplex PCR was run with 60 Vbeta primers and 13 Jbeta primers. Sequenced by immunoSEQ multiplex PCR; TCRdb stores in-frame clones only, minus some. The repertoire consists of 100,000 to 120,000 clones, with less than 85% occurring once and the leading ten covering roughly an eighth. Donors likely had unrecorded immune exposures despite being nominally healthy when sampled. The data stem from a study of cytomegalovirus exposure and HLA in healthy donors. Study-wide results and caveats: Presence/absence results assume similar sequencing depth per donor, which may not hold. When a later analysis was performed, an Asian-associated ancestry cluster reportedly had fewer N-insertions than the approximately 690-donor mean.

The CDR3 runs to 17 residues. Germline V gene data show CDR1 as MNHEY and CDR2 as SMNVEV (reference sequence). J was trimmed by 0 bases and V by 0 bases; bases with no gene match: 7. Sequencing input: PBMCs. The clonotype originates from a man in his thirties or forties in good health and CMV-seropositive. The V call is TRBV27, the J call TRBJ2-7; 8 nucleotides line up with TRBD2. CDR3 sequence reads: CASSLSGQRGSSYEQYF. The CDR3 region has the DNA TGTGCCAGCAGTTTATCAGGGCAGCGGGGGAGCTCCTACGAGCAGTACTTC.